These 23 T cell receptor beta chains came from one sample sequenced in a study of blood T cell repertoires in COVID-19. The data were produced by immunoSEQ multiplex PCR, yet TCRdb's version contains in-frame clones alone and is incomplete. The sample consists of over 300,000 clones, 70% to 90% of them appearing once. The sequencing sample was made of PBMCs or T cells enriched from blood (not recorded which). These receptors were obtained from a woman aged 18-30 years who had recovered from COVID-19.

The gene calls are TRBV27 and TRBJ1-5; no reliable D call. In germline, CDR1 is MNHEY, CDR2 SMNVEV (reference sequence). Between the trimmed V and J ends, which lost 2 bases and 7 bases, there was a span of 9 bases. CDR3 length: 13 amino acids. The CDR3 DNA sequence: TGTGCCAGCAGTTTAACAGCCTGGCAGCCCCAGCATTTT. Residues: CASSLTAWQPQHF.

This sequence joins TRBV29-1 and TRBJ2-3; D ambiguous. The germline CDR1 and CDR2 sequences are SQVTM and ANQGSEA. The CDR3 is made up of 12 amino acids. The V gene lost 2 bases and the J gene lost 0 bases, with 3 bases spanning the gap. The chain's CDR3 is CSVEPSTDTQYF. The CDR3 coding sequence is TGCAGCGTTGAACCTAGCACAGATACGCAGTATTTT.

The chain recombines TRBV5-1 with TRBJ2-3, with TRBD2 matching 7 bases. Trimming at V came to 0 bases and at J to 2 bases, leaving 3 bases not matched to a gene. CDR1 and CDR2 from the germline V gene are SGHRS and YFSETQ. The CDR3 totals 15 residues. The CDR3 spells CASSLGSGYTDTQYF. As DNA, the CDR3 is TGCGCCAGCAGCTTGGGTAGCGGGTACACAGATACGCAGTATTTT.

This chain connects TRBV7-3 to TRBJ2-2; 11 positions agree with TRBD2. CDR1 is SGHTA and CDR2 is FQGTGA in the germline V gene. The CDR3 totals 16 residues. The ends lost 6 bases at V and 0 bases at J; junction bases unmatched: 3. The CDR3 DNA sequence: TGTGCCAGCAGGCCGGGACTAGCGGCGAACACCGGGGAGCTGTTTTTT. Its translation: CASRPGLAANTGELFF.

This clone was counted a single time. The genes are TRBV28 and TRBJ2-2; 7 bases fit TRBD1. The germline V gene encodes CDR1 MDHEN and CDR2 SYDVKM. V trimming: 6 bases; J trimming: 0 bases; junction bases outside the gene matches: 10. CDR3 length equals 17 residues. The CDR3 DNA reads TGTGCCAGCAGCCCTGTTGCCCAGGGGGCGAACACCGGGGAGCTGTTTTTT. This encodes CASSPVAQGANTGELFF.

This chain joins TRBV7-9 and TRBJ2-5; a possible D gene is TRBD2 (7 bases). Germline V lookup: CDR1 SEHNR, CDR2 FQNEAQ (reference sequence). This CDR3 has 17 residues. V dropped 5 bases and J dropped 1 base, with 20 bases sitting between them. CDR3 sequence reads: CASSLPRWRGLQETQYF. CDR3 DNA sequence: TGTGCCAGCAGCCTCCCCCGCTGGCGGGGGCTCCAAGAGACCCAGTACTTC. The full variable domain, in which reference TRBV7-9 and TRBJ2-5 provide the parts outside the CDR3, is DTGVSQNPRHKITKRGQNVTFRCDPISEHNRLYWYRQTLGQGPEFLTYFQNEAQLEKSRLLSDRFSAERPKGSFSTLEIQRTEQGDSAMYLCASSLPRWRGLQETQYFGPGTRLLVL.

V and J are TRBV18 and TRBJ2-5, with 13 bases matching TRBD2. Germline lookup yields CDR1 KGHSH and CDR2 LQKENI. After removal of 3 bases from V and 9 bases from J, the junction contained 4 bases not matched to a gene. CDR3 length: 14 residues. The CDR3 region has the DNA TGTGCCAGCTCACCTGGGACTAGCGGGGAACCCCAGTACTTC. It yields the protein CASSPGTSGEPQYF.

The chain employs TRBV30 and TRBJ2-7; TRBD2 might be the D (5 bases). The CDR3 runs to 12 residues. Germline V lookup: CDR1 GTSNPN, CDR2 SVGIG (reference sequence). V was trimmed by 2 bases and J by 4 bases, leaving 9 bases between them. CDR3 amino acids: CAWSLGIYEQYF. The CDR3 DNA reads as TGTGCCTGGAGTCTCGGGATTTACGAGCAGTACTTC.

This clone has more than one count but fewer than ten. V gene TRBV9 combines with J gene TRBJ1-1, with TRBD1 identical over 9 bases. The CDR3 length is 15 residues. Germline V CDR1 and CDR2: SGDLS, YYNGEE. V shed 0 bases and J 1 base; nucleotides not matched to a gene: 1. CDR3: CASSVVGQGNTEAFF. In DNA, the CDR3 is TGTGCCAGCAGCGTAGTGGGACAGGGGAACACTGAAGCTTTCTTT.

This clone was recorded only once. V usage is TRBV7-3 and J usage is TRBJ2-3, with D maybe TRBD2 (7 bases). The CDR3 extends over 14 amino acids. Per germline, CDR1 SGHTA and CDR2 FQGTGA. Between the trimmed V and J ends, which lost 5 bases and 3 bases, there was a span of 12 bases. This CDR3 reads CASSVGGATDTQYF. In DNA form, the CDR3 reads TGTGCCAGCAGCGTAGGGGGGGCGACAGATACGCAGTATTTT.

The chain combines TRBV13 with TRBJ2-1; 11 bases agree with TRBD2. The CDR3 has 18 residues. Germline loops: CDR1 PRHDT, CDR2 FYEKMQ (reference sequence). V lost 5 bases, J lost 0 bases, and 9 bases stayed unmatched. The CDR3 reads CASSPGTSGKFSYNEQFF. CDR3 nucleotide sequence: TGTGCCAGCAGCCCTGGGACTAGCGGAAAATTCTCCTACAATGAGCAGTTCTTC.

This chain connects TRBV5-4 to TRBJ1-4; 8 positions agree with TRBD1. The CDR3 length is 15 residues. CDR1 and CDR2 from the germline V gene are SGHNT and YYREEE (reference sequence). The trim removed 2 bases at V and 3 bases at J, leaving 3 bases unmatched. The CDR3 reads CASSFQQGANEKLFF. CDR3 DNA sequence: TGTGCCAGCAGCTTTCAACAGGGGGCTAATGAAAAACTGTTTTTT.

The genes are TRBV30 and TRBJ1-1; D uncertain. This CDR3 is built from 12 residues. The V end lost 8 bases, the J end lost 4 bases, and 14 bases lay between the germline ends. Per germline, CDR1 GTSNPN and CDR2 SVGIG (reference sequence). In nucleotides, the CDR3 is TGTGCCAGGGCCAGCGGAGGCACTGAAGCTTTCTTT. As protein: CARASGGTEAFF.

This chain links TRBV9 with TRBJ1-5; tentative D call: TRBD1 (5 bases). This CDR3 is built from 15 residues. V was cut by 0 bases and J by 3 bases, with 10 bases left in between. Germline assignment: CDR1 SGDLS and CDR2 YYNGEE. The CDR3 loop reads CASSVGAGNNQPQHF. Written as DNA, the CDR3 is TGTGCCAGCAGCGTAGGGGCAGGGAACAATCAGCCCCAGCATTTT.

The rearrangement joins TRBV2 to TRBJ2-2; TRBD2 aligns across 14 bases. The CDR3 has 18 residues. Germline CDR1 reads SNHLY; CDR2 reads FYNNEI. The V gene end was trimmed by 6 bases and the J gene end by 2 bases; junction bases not matched to a gene: 8. CDR3 protein: CASSERGLAGGNTGELFF. The CDR3, as DNA: TGTGCCAGCAGCGAACGTGGACTAGCGGGAGGCAACACCGGGGAGCTGTTTTTT.

CDR3 bases: TGTGCCAGCAGCTATGGGACTAGGGGGAGCACAGATACGCAGTATTTT. Protein: CASSYGTRGSTDTQYF. The chain employs TRBV7-9 and TRBJ2-3; 8 bases match TRBD2. The CDR3 consists of 16 residues. Trimming cost V 4 bases and J 0 bases; bases outside gene matches: 6. Germline-derived CDR1 and CDR2 are SEHNR and FQNEAQ (reference sequence).

This clone was counted at least ten times. The chain recombines TRBV2 with TRBJ2-1; the match to TRBD2 covers 9 bases. V lost 5 bases and J lost 6; bases outside the gene matches: 8. The CDR3 extends over 15 amino acids. CDR1 SNHLY and CDR2 FYNNEI come from the germline V gene. In DNA form, the CDR3 reads TGTGCCAGCAGTTGGGGCGGGGGGGCTGGCAATGAGCAGTTCTTC. Its translation: CASSWGGGAGNEQFF.

CDR3 in amino acids: CASSPDEGNTGELFF. CDR3 DNA: TGTGCCAGCAGTCCGGATGAGGGGAACACCGGGGAGCTGTTTTTT. The V gene is TRBV6-5, the J gene TRBJ2-2; perhaps TRBD2 as D (5 bases). Germline V gene lookup returns CDR1 MNHEY and CDR2 SVGAGI. V lost 5 bases, J lost 1 base, and 11 bases lay in between. This CDR3 region has 15 residues.

The chain employs TRBV5-6 and TRBJ2-7; D gene ambiguous. Germline CDR1 SGHDT, CDR2 YYEEEE. The CDR3 is made up of 11 amino acids. V was cut by 4 bases and J by 7 bases, with 9 bases left in between. CDR3 sequence (DNA): TGTGCCAGCAGCCTAACGAGTGAGCAGTACTTC. Amino acids: CASSLTSEQYF.

The CDR3 DNA reads as TGTGCCTGGAGCCCACCGGCTTCCAGGGGCGAAAAACTGTTTTTT. It translates to CAWSPPASRGEKLFF. The chain uses TRBV30 and TRBJ1-4; D is possibly TRBD1 (6 bases). This CDR3 has 15 residues. Germline CDR1 is GTSNPN and CDR2 is SVGIG (reference sequence). V gave up 3 bases and J gave up 8 bases, with 19 bases separating them.

This chain joins TRBV18 and TRBJ2-7; 10 bases map to TRBD2. The trim removed 0 bases at V and 2 bases at J, leaving 13 bases unmatched. This CDR3 is built from 19 residues. Germline V gene sequence: CDR1 KGHSH, CDR2 LQKENI. CDR3: CASSPPGTSTSGKTYEQYF. The CDR3 DNA reads as TGTGCCAGCTCACCACCAGGGACCTCAACTAGCGGGAAGACCTACGAGCAGTACTTC.

The gene calls are TRBV30 and TRBJ1-1, with D hard to call. Germline CDR1 reads GTSNPN; CDR2 reads SVGIG (reference sequence). V lost 2 bases, J lost 7 bases, and 8 bases lay in between. The CDR3 is 11 amino acids. The CDR3 DNA follows: TGTGCCTGGAGTAGGGAGATTGAAGCTTTCTTT. It codes for CAWSREIEAFF.

The V gene is TRBV2, the J gene TRBJ2-2; TRBD2 matches at 7 bases. The CDR3 is 15 residues long. Looked up from germline, CDR1 is SNHLY and CDR2 is FYNNEI. After removal of 2 bases from V and 5 bases from J, the junction contained 5 bases not matched to a gene. Here the CDR3 DNA reads TGTGCCAGCAGTGAAACCCGTAGCGGGACCGGGGAGCTGTTTTTT. Its protein product is CASSETRSGTGELFF.